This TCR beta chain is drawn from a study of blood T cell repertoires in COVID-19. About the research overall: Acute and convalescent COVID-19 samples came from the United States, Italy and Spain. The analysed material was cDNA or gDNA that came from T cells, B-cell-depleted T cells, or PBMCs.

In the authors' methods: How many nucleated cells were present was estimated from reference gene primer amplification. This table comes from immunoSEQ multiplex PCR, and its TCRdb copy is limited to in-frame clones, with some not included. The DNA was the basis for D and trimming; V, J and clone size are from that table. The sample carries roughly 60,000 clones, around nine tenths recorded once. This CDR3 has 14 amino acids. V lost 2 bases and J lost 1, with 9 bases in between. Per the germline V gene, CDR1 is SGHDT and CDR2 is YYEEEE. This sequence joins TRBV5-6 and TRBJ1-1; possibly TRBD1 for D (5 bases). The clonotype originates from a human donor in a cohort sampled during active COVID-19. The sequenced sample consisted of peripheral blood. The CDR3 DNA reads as TGTGCCAGCAGCTTCCAGGGAACGAACACTGAAGCTTTCTTT. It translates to CASSFQGTNTEAFF.